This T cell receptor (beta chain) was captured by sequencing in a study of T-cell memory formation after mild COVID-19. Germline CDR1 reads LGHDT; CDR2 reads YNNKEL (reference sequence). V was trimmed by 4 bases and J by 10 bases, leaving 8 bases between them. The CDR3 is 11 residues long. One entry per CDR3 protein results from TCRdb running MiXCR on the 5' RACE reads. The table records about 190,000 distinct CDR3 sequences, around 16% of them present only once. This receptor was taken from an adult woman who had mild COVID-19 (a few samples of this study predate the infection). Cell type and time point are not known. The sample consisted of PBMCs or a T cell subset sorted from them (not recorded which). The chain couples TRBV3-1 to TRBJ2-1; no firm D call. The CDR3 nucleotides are TGTGCCAGCAGCCTTTACCAAGAGCAGTTCTTC. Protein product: CASSLYQEQFF.